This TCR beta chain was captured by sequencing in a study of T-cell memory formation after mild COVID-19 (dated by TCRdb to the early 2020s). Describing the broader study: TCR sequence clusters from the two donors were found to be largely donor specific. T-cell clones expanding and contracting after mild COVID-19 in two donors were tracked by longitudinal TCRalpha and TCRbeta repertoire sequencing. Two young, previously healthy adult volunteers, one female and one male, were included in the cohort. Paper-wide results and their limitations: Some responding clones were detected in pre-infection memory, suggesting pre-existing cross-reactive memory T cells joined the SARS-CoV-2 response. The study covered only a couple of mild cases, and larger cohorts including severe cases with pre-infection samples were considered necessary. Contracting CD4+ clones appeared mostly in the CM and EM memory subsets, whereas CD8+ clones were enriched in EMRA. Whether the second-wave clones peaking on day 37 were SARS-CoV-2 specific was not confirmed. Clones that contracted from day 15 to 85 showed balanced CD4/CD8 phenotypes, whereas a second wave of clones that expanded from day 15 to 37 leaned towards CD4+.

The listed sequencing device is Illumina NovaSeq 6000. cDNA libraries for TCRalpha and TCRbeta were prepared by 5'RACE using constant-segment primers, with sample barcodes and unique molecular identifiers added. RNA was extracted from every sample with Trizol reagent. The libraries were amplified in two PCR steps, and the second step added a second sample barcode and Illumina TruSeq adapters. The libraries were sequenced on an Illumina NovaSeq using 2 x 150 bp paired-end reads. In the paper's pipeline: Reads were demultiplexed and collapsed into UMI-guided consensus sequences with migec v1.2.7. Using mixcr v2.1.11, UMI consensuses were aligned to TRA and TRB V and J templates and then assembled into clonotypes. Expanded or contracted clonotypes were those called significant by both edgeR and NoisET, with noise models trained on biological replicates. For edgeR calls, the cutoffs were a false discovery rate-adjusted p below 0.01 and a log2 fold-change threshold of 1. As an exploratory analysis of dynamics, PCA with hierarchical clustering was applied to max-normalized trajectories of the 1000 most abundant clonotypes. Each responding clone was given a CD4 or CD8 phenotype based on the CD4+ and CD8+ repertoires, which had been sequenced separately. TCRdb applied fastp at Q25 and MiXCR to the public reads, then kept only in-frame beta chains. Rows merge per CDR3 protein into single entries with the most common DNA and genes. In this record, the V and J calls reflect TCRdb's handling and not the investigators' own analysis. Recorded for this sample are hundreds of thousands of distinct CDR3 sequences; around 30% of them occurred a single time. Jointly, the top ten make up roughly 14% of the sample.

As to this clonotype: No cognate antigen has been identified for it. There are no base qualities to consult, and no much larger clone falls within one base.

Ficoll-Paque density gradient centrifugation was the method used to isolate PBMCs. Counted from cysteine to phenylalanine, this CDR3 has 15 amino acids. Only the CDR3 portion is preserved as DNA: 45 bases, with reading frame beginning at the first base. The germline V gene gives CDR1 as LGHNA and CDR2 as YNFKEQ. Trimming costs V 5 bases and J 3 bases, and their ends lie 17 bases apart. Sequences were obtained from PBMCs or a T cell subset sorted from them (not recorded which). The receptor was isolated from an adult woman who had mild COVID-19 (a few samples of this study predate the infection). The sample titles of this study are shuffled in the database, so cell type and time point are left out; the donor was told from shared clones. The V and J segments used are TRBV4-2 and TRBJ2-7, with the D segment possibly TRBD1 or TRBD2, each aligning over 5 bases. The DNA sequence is TGTGCCAGCAGCGCAGAGATGGGGACCCTCTACGAGCAGTACTTC. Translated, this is CASSAEMGTLYEQYF.